The clone carrying this T cell receptor beta chain appeared a few times. Use of 60 Vbeta and 13 Jbeta primers characterized the PCR. The protocol was immunoSEQ multiplex PCR, while the TCRdb copy is restricted to in-frame clones and leaves out a portion. The data hold 130,000 or so clones, with roughly 80% observed a single time. V was shortened by 3 bases and J by 0 bases, with 13 bases between the two germline ends. The CDR3 is made up of 16 amino acids. Looked up from germline, CDR1 is LGHNA and CDR2 is YNFKEQ. This sample is part of a study of cytomegalovirus exposure and HLA in healthy donors. This sequence originates from a man aged 40-55 years in good health and CMV-seronegative. This chain links TRBV4-2 with TRBJ2-3; TRBD1 might be the D (5 bases). The sequencing input was PBMCs. Here the CDR3 DNA reads TGTGCCAGCAGCCACCCTCAGGGATCTAGCACAGATACGCAGTATTTT. Translated: CASSHPQGSSTDTQYF.